This entry lists 18 T cell receptor beta chains sequenced from one sample in a study of shared clonotypes between healthy human individuals (TCRdb year 2020). Receptors were amplified or captured by the immunoSEQ multiplex PCR assay. Here the immuneACCESS table is served through TCRdb, limited to in-frame sequences with V and J called. Missing clones are a known gap in these copies; in checked studies unresolved V genes cover under half, and the rest lacks a known reason. The sample records around 1.9 million clones, 93% of which are singletons. 1.7% of the sample rests with the top ten. For the CD8 naive samples, CD45RO-negative cells were positively selected for CCR7, yielding a CD45RA+CCR7+ population from which TemRA cells were excluded. The sample consisted of naive CD8+ T cells from PBMCs. This specimen's cell subset or site label, interpreted: CD45RA+CCR7+. These receptors came from a man aged 18-30 years in good health. Some clones in this sample may be carry-over from other donors' samples.

This chain connects TRBV28 to TRBJ2-5; 7 bases are shared with TRBD2. Per the germline V gene, CDR1 is MDHEN and CDR2 is SYDVKM. Trimming at V came to 7 bases and at J to 6 bases, leaving 8 bases not matched to a gene. This CDR3 comprises 13 residues. Here the CDR3 reads CASNPSGEKTQYF. In DNA, the CDR3 is TGTGCCAGCAACCCCAGCGGGGAAAAGACCCAGTACTTC. Full variable domain (outside the CDR3, taken from reference TRBV28 and TRBJ2-5): DVKVTQSSRYLVKRTGEKVFLECVQDMDHENMFWYRQDPGLGLRLIYFSYDVKMKEKGDIPEGYSVSREKKERFSLILESASTNQTSMYLCASNPSGEKTQYFGPGTRLLVL.

This clone appeared a single time. This chain connects TRBV19 to TRBJ1-1; unclear D gene. The CDR3 loop spans 14 amino acids. Trimming stripped 6 bases from V and 1 base from J, with 12 bases between. Germline V lookup: CDR1 LNHDA, CDR2 SQIVND (reference sequence). CDR3 bases: TGTGCCAGTAGCCTCCTAGGAGGGAACACTGAAGCTTTCTTT. It translates to CASSLLGGNTEAFF.

The chain joins TRBV19 to TRBJ2-7, with D possibly TRBD2 on 5 matching bases. Germline CDR1 is LNHDA and CDR2 is SQIVND (reference sequence). The CDR3 consists of 15 residues. The V and J ends lost 3 bases and 3 bases respectively, with 15 bases between them. The CDR3 DNA reads as TGTGCCAGTAGTATTTCCCTAGACTATTACTACGAGCAGTACTTC. Protein: CASSISLDYYYEQYF.

The chain recombines TRBV25-1 with TRBJ2-2; D remains ambiguous. This CDR3 contains 16 residues. The germline V gene has CDR1 MGHDK and CDR2 SYGVNS. Trimming removed 1 base at V and 1 base at J, with 10 bases between. The DNA of the CDR3 is TGTGCCAGCAGTGAATCCAGCGAACTGAACACCGGGGAGCTGTTTTTT. It translates to CASSESSELNTGELFF. Combining the CDR3 with reference TRBV25-1 and TRBJ2-2 gives the whole variable domain EADIYQTPRYLVIGTGKKITLECSQTMGHDKMYWYQQDPGMELHLIHYSYGVNSTEKGDLSSESTVSRIRTEHFPLTLESARPSHTSQYLCASSESSELNTGELFFGEGSRLTVL.

This chain connects TRBV2 to TRBJ2-7; no reliable D call. V gave up 2 bases and J gave up 0 bases, with 11 bases separating them. The CDR3 has 15 residues. Germline V gives CDR1 SNHLY, CDR2 FYNNEI. This CDR3 reads CASSEPASSSYEQYF. As DNA, the CDR3 is TGTGCCAGCAGTGAACCGGCGTCGAGCTCCTACGAGCAGTACTTC.

The J gene is TRBJ1-2, the V gene TRBV10-3; D is unclear. With 8 bases removed from V and 4 bases from J, the gap between germline ends came to 14 bases. Germline CDR1 ENHRY, CDR2 SYGVKD. The CDR3 consists of 13 residues. The CDR3 protein is CAIQDGVRYGYTF. CDR3 nucleotide sequence: TGTGCCATCCAGGACGGGGTTCGCTATGGCTACACCTTC.

The genes are TRBV28 and TRBJ1-1, with TRBD1 as a possible D gene (5 bases). V was clipped by 1 base and J by 10 bases, with 10 bases between them. The germline V gene has CDR1 MDHEN and CDR2 SYDVKM. This CDR3 contains 12 residues. The CDR3 DNA is TGTGCCAGCAGTTTATCGGGGGTTGCAGCTTTCTTT. Encoded protein: CASSLSGVAAFF. Using reference TRBV28 and TRBJ1-1 for the parts outside the CDR3, the full variable domain is DVKVTQSSRYLVKRTGEKVFLECVQDMDHENMFWYRQDPGLGLRLIYFSYDVKMKEKGDIPEGYSVSREKKERFSLILESASTNQTSMYLCASSLSGVAAFFGQGTRLTVV.

The CDR3 DNA reads as TGTGCCAGCAGCCCCACCCTGGGTCCCGGAGAGACCCAGTACTTC. It specifies CASSPTLGPGETQYF. The J gene is TRBJ2-5, the V gene TRBV28; D is ambiguous. The CDR3 totals 15 residues. Germline V gene lookup returns CDR1 MDHEN and CDR2 SYDVKM. V dropped 6 bases and J dropped 4 bases, with 18 bases sitting between them.

The rearrangement links TRBV27 to TRBJ2-7; 10 nucleotides agree with TRBD1. CDR3 length: 15 residues. The V segment lost 6 bases and the J segment 2 bases; nucleotides outside the gene matches: 7. CDR1 and CDR2 (germline): MNHEY, SMNVEV (reference sequence). Here the CDR3 reads CASSPRGTGAYEQYF. CDR3 nucleotide sequence: TGTGCCAGCAGCCCGCGTGGGACAGGGGCCTACGAGCAGTACTTC.

This clone has only a few counts. V usage is TRBV4-1 and J usage is TRBJ1-2; unclear D gene. This CDR3 contains 16 residues. Between the trimmed V and J ends, which lost 0 bases and 6 bases, there was a span of 17 bases. The V gene's germline CDR1 is MGHRA and CDR2 YSYEKL. DNA for the CDR3: TGCGCCAGCAGCCAAGAGGATCTGGTGGACGGGCATGGCTACACCTTC. Translation gives CASSQEDLVDGHGYTF.

V and J are TRBV2 and TRBJ2-7, with TRBD2 matching 9 bases. The CDR3 consists of 15 residues. Germline V lookup: CDR1 SNHLY, CDR2 FYNNEI. Trimming removed 3 bases from V and 2 bases from J; junction bases left unmatched: 5. The CDR3, as DNA: TGTGCCAGCAGTGACGCTAGCGGGAATCCCTACGAGCAGTACTTC. This sequence encodes CASSDASGNPYEQYF.

In its sample, this clone was seen once. The gene calls are TRBV4-3 and TRBJ1-5, with a weak D call TRBD1 (6 bases). The CDR3 is made up of 15 amino acids. Germline V lookup: CDR1 LGHNA, CDR2 YSLEER. V was pared by 0 bases and J by 5 bases, with 11 bases between. The CDR3: CASSQDGDTDQPQHF. In nucleotides, the CDR3 is TGCGCCAGCAGCCAAGATGGGGACACCGATCAGCCCCAGCATTTT.

This chain links TRBV28 with TRBJ2-2, with a possible D match to TRBD1 (6 bases). This CDR3 has 15 residues. Trimming cost V 6 bases and J 6 bases, with 17 bases left between them. Germline CDR1 is MDHEN and CDR2 is SYDVKM. Here the CDR3 reads CASRQIDRPPGELFF. CDR3 nucleotides: TGTGCCAGCAGGCAGATCGACAGGCCACCCGGGGAGCTGTTTTTT.

About this clone itself: The same CDR3 is also encoded by other DNA sequences in this sample. The rearrangement joins TRBV18 to TRBJ2-7; no clear D. V was trimmed by 6 bases and J by 0 bases, leaving 3 bases between them. This CDR3 has 11 residues. CDR1 is KGHSH and CDR2 is LQKENI in the germline V gene. CDR3: CASSSSYEQYF. CDR3 nucleotide sequence: TGTGCCAGCTCCTCCTCCTACGAGCAGTACTTC.

On this clone itself: The identical CDR3 is also encoded by other nucleotide sequences in the sample. The V and J genes are TRBV27 and TRBJ2-7; D unresolved. In germline, CDR1 is MNHEY, CDR2 SMNVEV (reference sequence). V lost 5 bases and J lost 0, with 11 bases in between. The CDR3 sequence is 14 residues long. CDR3 region: CASSLRSSSYEQYF. The CDR3, as DNA: TGTGCCAGCAGTCTTCGCTCCAGCTCCTACGAGCAGTACTTC.

The chain has TRBV4-3 and TRBJ1-2; no firm D call. The CDR3 runs 15 residues. Germline assignment: CDR1 LGHNA and CDR2 YSLEER. V shed 0 bases and J shed 6 bases, with 14 bases lying between them. Here the CDR3 reads CASSQDRVLSDGYTF. In nucleotides, the CDR3 is TGCGCCAGCAGCCAAGATCGCGTCCTTTCCGATGGCTACACCTTC.

This rearrangement joins TRBV19 to TRBJ2-3; no definite D call. Germline assignment: CDR1 LNHDA and CDR2 SQIVND (reference sequence). The CDR3 totals 15 residues. V dropped 3 bases and J dropped 4 bases, with 14 bases sitting between them. As DNA, the CDR3 is TGTGCCAGTAGTATTAGTGACTCCTCCTCAGATACGCAGTATTTT. Its protein is CASSISDSSSDTQYF.

The chain employs TRBV6-5 and TRBJ2-1; possibly TRBD2 for D (5 bases). The CDR3 sequence is 12 residues long. Germline V gives CDR1 MNHEY, CDR2 SVGAGI. The V gene lost 4 bases and the J gene lost 8 bases, with 9 bases spanning the gap. This CDR3 reads CASSSPGDEQFF. CDR3 coding DNA: TGTGCCAGCAGTTCCCCCGGGGATGAGCAGTTCTTC.